Below are 27 T cell receptor beta chains sequenced from a single sample in a study of shared clonotypes between healthy human individuals. CD8 cells regarded as naive lacked CD45RO, were positively chosen for CCR7, and omitted terminally differentiated effector memory CD45RA+ cells. Clones were read by immunoSEQ multiplex PCR, and TCRdb kept only the in-frame ones, dropping some. The data show a few million clones, approximately 92% seen once. The sequenced sample consisted of naive CD8+ T cells from PBMCs. The receptors shown here come from a man in his late teens or twenties in good health. Some clones in this sample may be carry-over from other donors' samples.

This chain joins TRBV4-3 and TRBJ2-7; 9 nucleotides align to TRBD1. CDR1 is LGHNA and CDR2 is YSLEER in the germline V gene. Unmatched junction bases numbered 5, after V lost 2 bases and J lost 3 bases. The CDR3 loop spans 15 amino acids. In nucleotides, the CDR3 is TGCGCCAGCAGCCAAACCGGGACAGGGTTCTACGAGCAGTACTTC. It is translated as CASSQTGTGFYEQYF.

V gene TRBV28 combines with J gene TRBJ2-7; possibly TRBD1 or TRBD2 for D (5 bases each). V lost 4 bases, J lost 6 bases, and 22 bases lay in between. This CDR3 region has 16 residues. The V gene's germline CDR1 is MDHEN and CDR2 SYDVKM. In nucleotides, the CDR3 is TGTGCCAGCAGTTCTCGTGGGACCGATAGGGGTTTCGAGCAGTACTTC. Protein product: CASSSRGTDRGFEQYF. Looking up the rest from reference TRBV28 and TRBJ2-7 gives the full variable domain: DVKVTQSSRYLVKRTGEKVFLECVQDMDHENMFWYRQDPGLGLRLIYFSYDVKMKEKGDIPEGYSVSREKKERFSLILESASTNQTSMYLCASSSRGTDRGFEQYFGPGTRLTVT.

Turning to this clone: This CDR3 is also generated by other DNA sequences in the sample. The CDR3 DNA reads TGTGCCAGCAGCGGCCGGGACAACTACAATGAGCAGTTCTTC. Protein product: CASSGRDNYNEQFF. The chain is built from TRBV9 and TRBJ2-1; the D gene is possibly TRBD1 (6 bases). Germline lookup yields CDR1 SGDLS and CDR2 YYNGEE. CDR3 size: 14 residues. Between the trimmed V and J ends, which lost 3 bases and 3 bases, there was a span of 10 bases.

This clone was observed a handful of times. The V gene is TRBV7-9, the J gene TRBJ1-2; D gene uncertain. CDR1 and CDR2 from the germline V gene are SEHNR and FQNEAQ (reference sequence). V lost 3 bases and J lost 4, with 12 bases in between. The CDR3 has 14 residues. CDR3 region: CASSFGSEAYGYTF. Written as DNA, the CDR3 is TGTGCCAGCAGCTTTGGCAGTGAGGCCTATGGCTACACCTTC.

The gene calls are TRBV11-2 and TRBJ1-2, with D perhaps matching TRBD1 (6 bases). CDR1 is SGHAT and CDR2 is FQNNGV in the germline V gene. This CDR3 has 14 residues. Trimming shortened V by 6 bases and J by 1 base, and 12 bases separated the two germline ends. CDR3 in DNA: TGTGCCAGCAGAAGGGGGGTTTTTAACTATGGCTACACCTTC. Encoded protein: CASRRGVFNYGYTF.

The genes are TRBV27 and TRBJ2-1; 7 bases match TRBD1. Germline V gives CDR1 MNHEY, CDR2 SMNVEV (reference sequence). This CDR3 is built from 13 residues. V was clipped by 5 bases and J by 9 bases; unmatched bases: 7. The CDR3 sequence is CASSPGQQFEQFF. CDR3 nucleotides: TGTGCCAGCAGTCCGGGACAGCAATTTGAGCAGTTCTTC.

The genes are TRBV10-3 and TRBJ2-7; no reliable D call. Per the germline V gene, CDR1 is ENHRY and CDR2 is SYGVKD. The CDR3 extends over 9 amino acids. Trimming cost V 11 bases and J 3 bases, with 5 bases left between them. CDR3 residues: CAPYYEQYF. In DNA, the CDR3 is TGTGCCCCCTACTACGAGCAGTACTTC.

Only one count was recorded for this clone. The chain recombines TRBV9 with TRBJ2-3; D is possibly TRBD1 or TRBD2 (5 bases each). V dropped 3 bases and J dropped 2 bases, with 16 bases sitting between them. This CDR3 contains 16 residues. Germline CDR1 is SGDLS and CDR2 is YYNGEE. CDR3 amino acids: CASSGTGRGYTDTQYF. CDR3 nucleotide sequence: TGTGCCAGCAGCGGGACGGGACGAGGATACACAGATACGCAGTATTTT.

Of note for this clone: Other nucleotide sequences in the sample specify the same CDR3. V and J are TRBV27 and TRBJ2-7, with 7 bases lining up with TRBD1. J gave up 1 base and V 3 bases, and 3 bases lay outside the gene matches. This CDR3 is built from 14 residues. The V gene's germline CDR1 is MNHEY and CDR2 SMNVEV (reference sequence). CDR3 sequence reads: CASSLGRGSYEQYF. DNA of the CDR3: TGTGCCAGCAGTTTGGGCAGGGGGTCCTACGAGCAGTACTTC.

V is TRBV9 and J is TRBJ2-7; possibly TRBD2 for D (5 bases). V lost 1 base and J 0 bases, leaving 11 bases between the germline ends. The CDR3 covers 15 residues. Germline V gives CDR1 SGDLS, CDR2 YYNGEE. The CDR3 here is CASSVHGDSSYEQYF. CDR3 nucleotide sequence: TGTGCCAGCAGCGTACACGGGGATAGCTCCTACGAGCAGTACTTC.

This clone came up once. The sample holds other DNA sequences that translate to the same CDR3. The chain couples TRBV27 to TRBJ2-7; D not resolved. Germline assignment: CDR1 MNHEY and CDR2 SMNVEV (reference sequence). V dropped 6 bases and J dropped 1 base, with 7 bases sitting between them. The CDR3 is 12 residues long. The CDR3 is CASSSGSYEQYF. CDR3 DNA sequence: TGTGCCAGCAGCTCAGGTTCCTACGAGCAGTACTTC.

The rearrangement joins TRBV11-2 to TRBJ2-2; 7 bases agree with TRBD2. CDR1 is SGHAT and CDR2 is FQNNGV in the germline V gene. The ends lost 2 bases at V and 6 bases at J; junction bases unmatched: 6. The CDR3 has 15 amino acids. The CDR3 DNA follows: TGTGCCAGCAGCTTACCTTCAGGGAGGGCCGGGGAGCTGTTTTTT. Protein sequence: CASSLPSGRAGELFF.

The chain joins TRBV10-3 to TRBJ1-3, with 9 bases matching TRBD1. J lost 0 bases, V lost 8 bases, and 8 bases had no gene match. The CDR3 runs to 16 residues. From germline, CDR1 is ENHRY and CDR2 SYGVKD. The CDR3 loop reads CAILGQGSRSGNTIYF. The CDR3 bases are TGTGCCATCTTGGGACAGGGATCACGCTCTGGAAACACCATATATTTT.

This rearrangement joins TRBV7-3 to TRBJ2-1, with 8 bases identical to TRBD2. The germline gives CDR1 SGHTA, CDR2 FQGTGA. The V gene end was trimmed by 2 bases and the J gene end by 8 bases; junction bases not matched to a gene: 5. The CDR3 has 14 amino acids. Here the CDR3 reads CASSLAGGTDEQFF. The CDR3 DNA is TGTGCCAGCAGCTTAGCGGGAGGAACCGATGAGCAGTTCTTC.

J is TRBJ2-7 and V is TRBV19; 9 bases align to TRBD2. The length of the CDR3 is 15 residues. Germline lookup yields CDR1 LNHDA and CDR2 SQIVND (reference sequence). The junction had 8 bases not matched to a gene; V was cut back by 5 bases and J by 3 bases. CDR3 amino acids: CASSPSTSGVYEQYF. DNA for the CDR3: TGTGCCAGTAGTCCTTCGACTAGCGGAGTCTACGAGCAGTACTTC.

The chain combines TRBV7-8 with TRBJ2-7; D may be TRBD1 (5 bases). The CDR3 has 15 amino acids. V dropped 1 base and J dropped 5 bases, with 15 bases sitting between them. CDR1 is SGHVS, CDR2 FQNEAQ, per germline. The CDR3 sequence is CASSLGGGLLDEQYF. DNA for the CDR3: TGTGCCAGCAGCTTAGGGGGCGGCCTCTTGGACGAGCAGTACTTC.

Remarks on this clone: This sample also contains other DNA sequences that code for the same CDR3. The J gene is TRBJ1-4, the V gene TRBV18; possibly TRBD1 for D (5 bases). V was clipped by 3 bases and J by 8 bases, with 16 bases between them. This CDR3 is built from 15 residues. Germline loops: CDR1 KGHSH, CDR2 LQKENI. CDR3 loop: CASSPPGGRGEKLFF. For the CDR3, the DNA is TGTGCCAGCTCACCTCCCGGAGGCCGGGGGGAAAAACTGTTTTTT.

This clone was recorded once. The V call is TRBV4-3, the J call TRBJ2-1, with D possibly matching TRBD2 (6 bases). The V end was cut by 1 base, the J end by 0 bases, with 13 bases between. Germline V gene lookup returns CDR1 LGHNA and CDR2 YSLEER. This CDR3 is 17 amino acids long. Here the CDR3 DNA reads TGCGCCAGCAGCCAAGTCTCTAGCGTTAGCTCCTACAATGAGCAGTTCTTC. Residues: CASSQVSSVSSYNEQFF.

The chain recombines TRBV28 with TRBJ1-1; D ambiguous. The V gene's germline CDR1 is MDHEN and CDR2 SYDVKM. The CDR3 extends over 12 amino acids. Trimming shortened V by 1 base and J by 6 bases, and 6 bases separated the two germline ends. The CDR3 nucleotides are TGTGCCAGCAGTTTATATCAGGCTGAAGCTTTCTTT. As protein: CASSLYQAEAFF.

The chain has TRBV2 and TRBJ2-7; TRBD2 agrees at 9 bases. This CDR3 comprises 16 residues. Trimming removed 1 base from V and 2 bases from J; junction bases left unmatched: 6. Germline lookup yields CDR1 SNHLY and CDR2 FYNNEI. The CDR3 region is CASSEVGLAGPYEQYF. CDR3 sequence (DNA): TGTGCCAGCAGTGAAGTGGGCCTAGCGGGACCCTACGAGCAGTACTTC.

The chain uses TRBV9 and TRBJ1-2; D not certain. CDR3 length: 14 amino acids. Germline loops: CDR1 SGDLS, CDR2 YYNGEE. Trimming removed 0 bases from V and 3 bases from J, with 9 bases in between. The CDR3, as DNA: TGTGCCAGCAGCGTAGGGGCTTCCGACTATGGCTACACCTTC. This gives the protein CASSVGASDYGYTF.

The chain uses TRBV5-6 and TRBJ2-7; the match to TRBD2 covers 12 bases. Per germline, CDR1 SGHDT and CDR2 YYEEEE. The CDR3 is 14 residues long. J lost 3 bases, V lost 4 bases, and 2 bases had no gene match. The CDR3 DNA is TGTGCCAGCAGCATGACTAGCGGGGGCTACGAGCAGTACTTC. This encodes CASSMTSGGYEQYF.

This clone has only one observation. CDR3 nucleotide sequence: TGTGCCAGCAGCGCCACCGCTAGCGGGAGGTTCGACGAGCAGTACTTC. Translated, it gives CASSATASGRFDEQYF. The chain joins TRBV7-8 to TRBJ2-7, with TRBD2 matching 11 bases. Trimming at V came to 5 bases and at J to 5 bases, leaving 11 bases not matched to a gene. The CDR3 is made up of 16 amino acids. Looked up from germline, CDR1 is SGHVS and CDR2 is FQNEAQ. The variable domain in full, completed from reference TRBV7-8 and TRBJ2-7, reads GAGVSQSPRYKVAKRGQDVALRCDPISGHVSLFWYQQALGQGPEFLTYFQNEAQLDKSGLPSDRFFAERPEGSVSTLKIQRTQQEDSAVYLCASSATASGRFDEQYFGPGTRLTVT.

This chain joins TRBV9 and TRBJ1-2; D is ambiguous. The length of the CDR3 is 13 residues. Trimming took 3 bases from V and 5 from J, leaving 11 bases between them. The germline V gene encodes CDR1 SGDLS and CDR2 YYNGEE. The CDR3: CASSAGRGYGYTF. CDR3 DNA: TGTGCCAGCAGCGCCGGACGGGGATATGGCTACACCTTC.

The chain is built from TRBV2 and TRBJ1-2, with a tentative D call TRBD1 (6 bases). There are 14 residues in the CDR3. Germline V gene data show CDR1 as SNHLY and CDR2 as FYNNEI. Trimming cost V 4 bases and J 4 bases, with 13 bases left between them. For the CDR3, the DNA is TGTGCCAGCAGTGCCGGGGACACCATCTATGGCTACACCTTC. Its protein product is CASSAGDTIYGYTF.

The sample holds a few counts of this clone. The V and J genes are TRBV5-6 and TRBJ1-1, with D possibly being TRBD1 (5 bases). The V gene lost 0 bases and the J gene lost 3 bases, with 9 bases spanning the gap. CDR3 size: 14 residues. Germline V gene data show CDR1 as SGHDT and CDR2 as YYEEEE. CDR3 amino acids: CASSLGRADTEAFF. The CDR3 nucleotides are TGTGCCAGCAGCTTGGGCAGGGCCGACACTGAAGCTTTCTTT.

This clone showed up just once. This chain uses TRBV27 with TRBJ2-1, with D perhaps TRBD1 (6 bases). CDR3 length equals 12 residues. V was pared by 3 bases and J by 15 bases, with 15 bases between. Germline CDR1 reads MNHEY; CDR2 reads SMNVEV (reference sequence). CDR3 nucleotide sequence: TGTGCCAGCAGTTTCCAGAGGGGACATCCGTTCTTC. It translates to CASSFQRGHPFF.